This note documents a single T cell receptor (beta chain) sequence. Its antigen remains unidentified. The CDR3 has 15 residues. The V gene lost 3 bases and the J gene lost 2 bases, with 14 bases spanning the gap. From germline, CDR1 is SGHRS and CDR2 YFSETQ. This sample stems from a study of beta chain features in type 1 diabetes. Notes on the study in general: The VDJ junctions of type 1 diabetes patients carried fewer insertions and more deletions.

All of the isolated RNA was reverse transcribed, so expressed TCRB transcripts were sequenced. Produced via immunoSEQ multiplex PCR; TCRdb's table is partial and in-frame only. The sample lists some 360,000 clones, about 18% seen once, with approximately 0.041% in the top ten. The clonotype originates from a woman aged 18-29 years in good health. The sequenced material came from naive CD4+ T cells from blood. V usage is TRBV5-1 and J usage is TRBJ2-5, with a tentative D call TRBD2 (6 bases). In DNA, the CDR3 is TGCGCCAGCAGCTCCGCGGGACTGCGACAAGAGACCCAGTACTTC. This codes for CASSSAGLRQETQYF.